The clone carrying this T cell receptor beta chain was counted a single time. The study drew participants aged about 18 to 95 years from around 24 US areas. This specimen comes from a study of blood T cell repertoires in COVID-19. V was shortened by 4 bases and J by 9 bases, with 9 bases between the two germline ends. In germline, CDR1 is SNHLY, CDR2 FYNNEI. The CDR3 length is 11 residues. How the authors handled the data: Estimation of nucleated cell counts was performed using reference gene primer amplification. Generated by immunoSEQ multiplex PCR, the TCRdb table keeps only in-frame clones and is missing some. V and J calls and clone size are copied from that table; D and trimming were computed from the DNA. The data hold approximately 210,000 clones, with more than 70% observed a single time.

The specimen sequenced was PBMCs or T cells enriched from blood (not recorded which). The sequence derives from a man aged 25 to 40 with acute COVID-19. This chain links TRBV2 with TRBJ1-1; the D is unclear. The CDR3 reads CASSAAQKAFF. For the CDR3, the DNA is TGTGCCAGCAGTGCGGCACAGAAAGCTTTCTTT.